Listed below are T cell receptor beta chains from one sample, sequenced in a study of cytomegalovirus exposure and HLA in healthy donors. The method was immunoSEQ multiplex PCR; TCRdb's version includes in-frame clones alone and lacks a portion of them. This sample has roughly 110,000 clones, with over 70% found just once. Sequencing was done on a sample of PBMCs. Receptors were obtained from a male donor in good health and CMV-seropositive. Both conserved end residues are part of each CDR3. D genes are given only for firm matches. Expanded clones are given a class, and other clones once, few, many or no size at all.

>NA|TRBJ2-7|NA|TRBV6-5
TGTGCCAGCACGGCGACTAGGCAATCCTACGAGCAGTACTTC
CASTATRQSYEQYF
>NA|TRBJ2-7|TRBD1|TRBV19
TGTGCCAGTAGTACAAGGACAGGGGACGGCTACGAGCAGTACTTC
CASSTRTGDGYEQYF
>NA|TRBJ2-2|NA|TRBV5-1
TGCGCCAGCAGTTACGCGGGTCTCCCCGTTCGGCTGTTTTTT
CASSYAGLPVRLFF
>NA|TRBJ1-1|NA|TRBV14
TGTGCCAGCAGCCAAGTAGGCGGGGGGATTAGAGCTTTCTTT
CASSQVGGGIRAFF
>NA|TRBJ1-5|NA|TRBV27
TGTGCCAGCAGTTTATCCGGTAGCAATCAGCCCCAGCATTTT
CASSLSGSNQPQHF
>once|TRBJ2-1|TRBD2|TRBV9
TGTGCCAGCAGCCAACCGGGGCTGGCGGGAGGGAATCGGGGCAATGAGCAGTTCTTC
CASSQPGLAGGNRGNEQFF
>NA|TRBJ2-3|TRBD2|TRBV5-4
TGTGCCAGCAGCTTGCGTGTCGGGGGGAGAACAGATACGCAGTATTTT
CASSLRVGGRTDTQYF
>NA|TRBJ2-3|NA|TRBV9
TGTGCCAGCAGCGTAGGGGGGGGCCGGGATACGCAGTATTTT
CASSVGGGRDTQYF
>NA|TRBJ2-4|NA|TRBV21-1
TGTGCCAGCAGCCGGGACAGGGAAAACATTCAGTACTTC
CASSRDRENIQYF
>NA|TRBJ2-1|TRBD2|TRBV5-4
TGTGCCAGCAGTTCCGCCGGGAGGAGGGCTTTGAATGAGCAGTTCTTC
CASSSAGRRALNEQFF
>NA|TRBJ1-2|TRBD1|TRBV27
TGTGCCAGCAGTCCACACAGGGGGCGGGTCTATGGCTACACCTTC
CASSPHRGRVYGYTF
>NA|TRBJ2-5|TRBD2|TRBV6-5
TGTGCCACCCAACTAGCGGGAGGGGTCCAGACCCAGTACTTC
CATQLAGGVQTQYF
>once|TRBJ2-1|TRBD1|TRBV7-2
TGTGCCAGCAGCTTAGGACAGGGTCCCGCAGGTGAGCAGTTCTTC
CASSLGQGPAGEQFF
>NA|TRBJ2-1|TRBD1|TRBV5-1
TGCGCCAGCAGCTTTGGACAGGGTAACTACAATGAGCAGTTCTTC
CASSFGQGNYNEQFF
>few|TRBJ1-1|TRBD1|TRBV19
TGTGCCAGTAGTATTAGACAGGGACAGTACACTGAAGCTTTCTTT
CASSIRQGQYTEAFF
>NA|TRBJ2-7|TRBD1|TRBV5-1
TGCGCCAGCAGTCCTGGACAGGGGGCTTACGAGCAGTACTTC
CASSPGQGAYEQYF
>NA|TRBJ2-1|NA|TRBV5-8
TGTGCCAGCAGCTTGGTCGCAGGGGATTCCGATGAGCAGTTCTTC
CASSLVAGDSDEQFF
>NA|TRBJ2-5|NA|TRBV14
TGTGCCAGCAGCCAAGATGGACAACCTACGTACTTC
CASSQDGQPTYF
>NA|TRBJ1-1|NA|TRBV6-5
TGTGCCAGCAGTTACGAGGGAACTATGAACACTGAAGCTTTCTTT
CASSYEGTMNTEAFF
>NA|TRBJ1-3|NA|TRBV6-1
TGTGCCAGCAGGGATTACGGGAGCTCTGGAAACACCATATATTTT
CASRDYGSSGNTIYF
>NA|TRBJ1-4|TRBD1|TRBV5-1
TGCGCCAGCAGCACCCGGGACAGTGAAAAACTGTTTTTT
CASSTRDSEKLFF
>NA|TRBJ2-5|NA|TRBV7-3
TGTGCCAGCAGCTTCGGTGGGGCCAGAGAGACCCAGTACTTC
CASSFGGARETQYF
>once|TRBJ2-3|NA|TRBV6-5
TGTGCCAGCAGTTTTGACAGCCTGCTAGGCACAGATACGCAGTATTTT
CASSFDSLLGTDTQYF
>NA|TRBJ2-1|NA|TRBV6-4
TGTGCCAGCAGGGCTACAGGGAACTCCTACAATGAGCAGTTCTTC
CASRATGNSYNEQFF
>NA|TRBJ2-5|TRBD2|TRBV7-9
TGTGCCAGCAGCCGCCCGACTAGCGGGAGTTCATCGGGCCAAGAGACCCAGTACTTC
CASSRPTSGSSSGQETQYF
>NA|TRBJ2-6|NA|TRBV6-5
TGTGCCAGCAGGGATGGGAGTACTGGGGCCAACGTCCTGACTTTC
CASRDGSTGANVLTF
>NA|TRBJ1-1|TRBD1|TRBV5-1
TGCGCCAGCCGCATGGGGGACAGCCGAAATCAGAACACTGAAGCTTTCTTT
CASRMGDSRNQNTEAFF
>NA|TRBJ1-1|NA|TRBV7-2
TGTGCCAGCAGCTTACAGGGGCTGAACACTGAAGCTTTCTTT
CASSLQGLNTEAFF
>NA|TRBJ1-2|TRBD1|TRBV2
TGTGCCAGCCGGGGACAGGGCCTATATGGCTACACCTTC
CASRGQGLYGYTF